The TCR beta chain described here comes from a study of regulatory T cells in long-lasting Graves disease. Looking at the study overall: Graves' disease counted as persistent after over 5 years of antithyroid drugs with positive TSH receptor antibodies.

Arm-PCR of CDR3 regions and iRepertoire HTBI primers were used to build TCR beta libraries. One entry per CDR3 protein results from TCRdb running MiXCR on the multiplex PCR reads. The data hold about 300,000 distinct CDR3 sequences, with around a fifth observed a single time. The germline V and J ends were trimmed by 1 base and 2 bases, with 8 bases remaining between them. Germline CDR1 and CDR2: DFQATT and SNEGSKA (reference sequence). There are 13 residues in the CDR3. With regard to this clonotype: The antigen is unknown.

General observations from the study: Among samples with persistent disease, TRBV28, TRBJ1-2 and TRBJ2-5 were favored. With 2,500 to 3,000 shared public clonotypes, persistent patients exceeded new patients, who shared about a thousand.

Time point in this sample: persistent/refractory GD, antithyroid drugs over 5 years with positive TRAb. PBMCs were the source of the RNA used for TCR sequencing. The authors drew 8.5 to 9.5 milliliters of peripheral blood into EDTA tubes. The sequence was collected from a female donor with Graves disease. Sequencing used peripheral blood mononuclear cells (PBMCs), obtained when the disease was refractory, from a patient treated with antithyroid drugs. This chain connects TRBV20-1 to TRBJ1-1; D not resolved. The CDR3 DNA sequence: TGCAGTGCTAGAGCGTGGGCCAACACTGAAGCTTTCTTT. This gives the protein CSARAWANTEAFF.